This TCR beta chain was found in a study of T cell responses to AZD1222 COVID-19 vaccine. In its sample, this clone was seen once. What it recognizes is unknown. V dropped 5 bases and J dropped 5; count of bases not matched to a gene: 8. This CDR3 has 15 amino acids. The germline gives CDR1 MDHEN, CDR2 SYDVKM. General study points: Compared with day 0, the breadth and depth of the Spike-specific TCR repertoire rose significantly after two doses of AZD1222.

Whether given at about 4 or about 12 weeks, second doses were pooled. TCRdb's table, derived via immunoSEQ multiplex PCR, lists solely in-frame clones and lacks some. This sample yields 140,000 to 150,000 clones, of which around 90% are seen a single time; over 4% belongs to the top ten. The rearrangement joins TRBV28 to TRBJ2-5; 10 bases agree with TRBD2. The sample was peripheral blood, taken 28 days after the second AZD1222 dose. The source of this sequence is an adult who received the AZD1222 COVID-19 vaccine. In DNA, the CDR3 is TGTGCCAGCAGTAGCCCCCTAGCGGGAGTGGAGACCCAGTACTTC. It yields the protein CASSSPLAGVETQYF.